This T cell receptor beta chain was identified in a study of identical twins. Findings and limits, study-wide: Out-of-frame alpha sequences common to twins were enriched for low generation probability. Models underpredicted monozygotic twin sharing of out-of-frame TCR alpha.

Template switching added a universal primer site, and cDNA bore unique molecular identifiers. TCRdb re-called the 5' RACE reads through MiXCR, storing one row per CDR3 protein. The data hold 550,000 to 700,000 distinct CDR3 sequences, with approximately 10% observed a single time. In its sample, this clonotype was seen a few times. The antigen is not known. Germline CDR1 and CDR2: LNHNV and YYDKDF (reference sequence). This CDR3 is built from 18 residues. The V gene lost 3 bases and the J gene lost 0 bases, with 18 bases spanning the gap. This sample also appeared in a second study, on yellow fever vaccine responses in identical twins.

The sequence came from a woman in her late teens or twenties in good health. The sequenced sample was PBMCs. J is TRBJ2-1 and V is TRBV15; possibly TRBD2 for D (6 bases). The CDR3 here is CATSSSGGSVGSYNEQFF. The CDR3 DNA reads as TGTGCCACCAGCAGTTCTGGGGGGTCGGTTGGCTCCTACAATGAGCAGTTCTTC.